This passage covers 5 T cell receptor beta chains from one sample sequenced in a study of blood T cells in healthy people across ages. The authors ran a second PCR of roughly 6 to 12 cycles using a sample-barcoded 5' primer and a J-beta primer mix. TCRdb itself ran the 5' RACE reads through MiXCR, one entry per CDR3 protein. The sample consists of hundreds of thousands of distinct CDR3 sequences, 55% to 70% of them appearing once. The sequenced sample consisted of blood. These receptors all stem from a man aged 25-45 years in good health.

A few counts support this clonotype. The chain joins TRBV12-3 or TRBV12-4 to TRBJ2-2; D is unresolved. The CDR3 is made up of 12 amino acids. V was trimmed by 6 bases and J by 7 bases, leaving 9 bases between them. The DNA for the CDR3 is TGTGCCAGCAGCCTGTACAGCGGGGAGCTGTTTTTT. Translated, it gives CASSLYSGELFF.

The V and J genes are TRBV20-1 and TRBJ2-1; TRBD2 aligns across 7 bases. CDR3 size: 12 residues. Germline assignment: CDR1 DFQATT and CDR2 SNEGSKA (reference sequence). The V gene end was trimmed by 3 bases and the J gene end by 8 bases; junction bases not matched to a gene: 4. For the CDR3, the DNA is TGCAGTGCTAGTCGTGCGGGGGATGAGCAGTTCTTC. This codes for CSASRAGDEQFF.

The chain uses TRBV20-1 and TRBJ2-3; D unclear. The CDR3 loop spans 14 amino acids. CDR1 DFQATT and CDR2 SNEGSKA come from the germline V gene (reference sequence). Trimming stripped 3 bases from V and 2 bases from J, with 12 bases between. This CDR3 reads CSASLVQTTDTQYF. The CDR3 nucleotides are TGCAGTGCTAGTTTGGTTCAAACCACAGATACGCAGTATTTT.

The CDR3 region is CASSLVGPRGEQYF. CDR3 bases: TGTGCCAGCAGCTTAGTCGGGCCTAGGGGTGAGCAGTACTTC. V and J are TRBV13 and TRBJ2-5; maybe TRBD1 (5 bases). Per the germline V gene, CDR1 is PRHDT and CDR2 is FYEKMQ (reference sequence). There are 14 residues in the CDR3. V was clipped by 1 base and J by 11 bases, with 17 bases between them.

This sequence joins TRBV20-1 and TRBJ1-1; D not certain. Germline CDR1 reads DFQATT; CDR2 reads SNEGSKA (reference sequence). Trimming stripped 6 bases from V and 0 bases from J, with 14 bases between. This CDR3 is 14 amino acids long. This CDR3 reads CSALEGGMNTEAFF. The CDR3 DNA sequence: TGCAGTGCCCTGGAGGGTGGAATGAACACTGAAGCTTTCTTT.